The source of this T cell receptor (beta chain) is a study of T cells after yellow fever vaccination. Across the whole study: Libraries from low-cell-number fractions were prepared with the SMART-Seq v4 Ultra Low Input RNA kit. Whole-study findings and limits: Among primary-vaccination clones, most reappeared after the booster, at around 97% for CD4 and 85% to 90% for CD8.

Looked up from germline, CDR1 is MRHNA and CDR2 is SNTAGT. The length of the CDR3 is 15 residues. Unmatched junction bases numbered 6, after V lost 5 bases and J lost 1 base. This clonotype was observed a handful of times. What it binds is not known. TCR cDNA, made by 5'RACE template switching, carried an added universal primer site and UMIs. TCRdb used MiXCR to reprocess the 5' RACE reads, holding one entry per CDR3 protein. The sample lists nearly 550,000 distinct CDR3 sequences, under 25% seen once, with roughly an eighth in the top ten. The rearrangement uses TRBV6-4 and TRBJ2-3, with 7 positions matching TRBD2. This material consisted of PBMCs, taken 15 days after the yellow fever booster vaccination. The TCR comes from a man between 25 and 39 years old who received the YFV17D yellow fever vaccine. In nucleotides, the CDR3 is TGTGCCAGCAGTAAGGAGGCGGGAGGCACAGATACGCAGTATTTT. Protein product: CASSKEAGGTDTQYF.